This T cell receptor (beta chain) was captured by sequencing in a study of CD8 T cells in Susac syndrome. It was negative isolation that provided the CD8+ and CD4+ T cells, whereas TEMRA cells were enriched by FACS. Random hexamers were used to reverse transcribe about 0.5 to 1 ug of RNA. Using its own MiXCR run on the immunoSEQ multiplex PCR reads, TCRdb lists one record per CDR3 protein. Here the sample spans approximately 170,000 distinct CDR3 sequences, 90% to 95% being singletons. The TCR was taken from a human donor in good health. Sequences were obtained from CD4+ T cells from PBMCs.

The CDR3 loop is CASSVTPTGMWEQYF. The DNA of the CDR3 is TGTGCCAGCAGCGTAACCCCTACTGGAATGTGGGAGCAGTACTTC. The rearrangement joins TRBV9 to TRBJ2-7; D unclear. Germline V lookup: CDR1 SGDLS, CDR2 YYNGEE. V dropped 1 base and J dropped 7 bases, with 18 bases sitting between them. This CDR3 is 15 amino acids long.